Listed below are T cell receptor beta chains from one sample, sequenced in a study of metastatic and nonmetastatic thyroid tumors. TCRdb ran MiXCR on the PCR reads. The sample contains approximately 4,200 clones, about 22% of which appear only once. The sample comprised tumor tissue. These receptors were obtained from a male donor with papillary thyroid cancer or a benign thyroid nodule (not recorded which). Some clones in this sample may be carry-over from other donors' samples. The CDR3 runs from the conserved cysteine through the conserved F or W. The D gene is left open where the match is weak. Only part of the rows carry a size: once, few, many, or a class if the clone is expanded.

j_call d_call v_call clone_size cdr3_aa cdr3_nt
TRBJ2-2 . TRBV2 many CASSDGASRAAGELFF TGTGCCAGCAGTGACGGAGCAAGCAGGGCGGCCGGGGAGCTGTTTTTT
TRBJ2-7 TRBD2 TRBV10-1 few CASSEALAGGPRYEQYF TGCGCCAGCAGTGAGGCACTAGCGGGGGGCCCAAGGTACGAGCAGTACTTC
TRBJ1-2 TRBD1 TRBV30 . CAWSAGTGGGGYTF TGTGCCTGGAGTGCCGGGACAGGGGGTGGCGGCTACACCTTC
TRBJ1-6 TRBD1 TRBV11-1 many CASSLALTGEGNSPLHF TGTGCCAGCAGCTTAGCCCTGACAGGGGAGGGAAATTCACCCCTCCACTTT
TRBJ1-1 . TRBV5-1 many CASSLSNTEAFF TGCGCCAGCAGCTTGTCGAACACTGAAGCTTTCTTT
TRBJ2-7 . TRBV6-1 . CASSEAGPGGHEQYF TGTGCCAGCAGTGAAGCGGGCCCGGGGGGCCACGAGCAGTACTTC
TRBJ1-2 . TRBV20-1 . CSASGYRLYGHTF TGCAGTGCTAGTGGCTACAGGCTTTATGGCCACACCTTC
TRBJ1-1 . TRBV5-1 . CASSLYGFGTEAFF TGCGCCAGCAGCTTGTACGGATTTGGCACTGAAGCTTTCTTT
TRBJ2-1 . TRBV29-1 few CSAGAAGVNNEQFF TGCAGCGCAGGGGCGGCGGGAGTAAACAATGAGCAGTTCTTC
TRBJ1-1 . TRBV24-1 few CATSDGSGAGLFTEAFF TGTGCCACCAGTGATGGGTCAGGGGCGGGTTTGTTCACTGAAGCTTTCTTT
TRBJ1-4 . TRBV4-2 . CASSQLAGTLNEKLFF TGTGCCAGCAGCCAATTAGCCGGGACATTGAATGAAAAACTGTTTTTT
TRBJ2-3 TRBD2 TRBV9 . CASSPRAGGPTDTQYF TGTGCCAGCAGCCCTAGAGCGGGAGGGCCAACAGATACGCAGTATTTT
TRBJ2-3 . TRBV9 many CASSVSPRLVADTQYF TGTGCCAGCAGCGTTTCTCCACGCCTTGTGGCAGATACGCAGTATTTT
TRBJ2-5 TRBD2 TRBV5-4 . CASSLGLLAGQETQYF TGTGCCAGCAGCTTGGGGCTACTAGCGGGGCAAGAGACCCAGTACTTC
TRBJ1-1 . TRBV27 few CVSSVPRGFTEAFF TGTGTCAGCAGTGTCCCCCGGGGGTTCACTGAAGCTTTCTTT
TRBJ2-3 . TRBV2 few CASSESWDQYF TGTGCCAGCAGTGAATCATGGGATCAGTATTTT
TRBJ2-1 . TRBV7-8 . CATSVQTYNEQFF TGTGCCACCTCTGTCCAGACCTACAATGAGCAGTTCTTC
TRBJ1-2 TRBD1 TRBV2 . CASRPDRDYYGYTF TGTGCCAGCAGACCCGACAGGGACTACTATGGCTACACCTTC
TRBJ2-7 . TRBV10-2 few CASNPDGTLPLEQYF TGCGCCAGTAACCCAGACGGGACCCTACCCCTCGAGCAGTACTTC
TRBJ1-1 . TRBV18 medium-sized CASSRWAEAFF TGTGCCAGCTCACGCTGGGCTGAAGCTTTCTTT
TRBJ2-6 . TRBV15 few CATSGVFRVGANVLTF TGTGCCACCAGCGGAGTCTTTAGGGTCGGGGCCAACGTCCTGACTTTC
TRBJ2-5 TRBD1 TRBV19 . CASSGRTPGTGTGETQYF TGTGCCAGTAGTGGAAGGACTCCCGGGACAGGGACGGGGGAGACCCAGTACTTC
TRBJ2-1 TRBD2 TRBV11-1 . CASSVSGSPYNEQFF TGTGCCAGCAGCGTCAGCGGGAGTCCCTACAATGAGCAGTTCTTC
TRBJ1-2 . TRBV6-1 . CASSEAWGEYGYTF TGTGCCAGCAGTGAAGCATGGGGGGAGTATGGCTACACCTTC
TRBJ2-1 TRBD2 TRBV28 few CASSQGLAGVLGQFF TGTGCCAGCAGCCAAGGACTAGCGGGGGTGCTAGGGCAGTTCTTC
TRBJ2-7 . TRBV9 . CASSSGWSSYEQYF TGTGCCAGCAGTTCCGGCTGGAGCTCCTACGAGCAGTACTTC
TRBJ2-7 . TRBV30 once CAWSDPGPIRSGSSYEQYF TGTGCCTGGAGTGACCCCGGGCCGATCCGCTCCGGGAGCTCCTACGAGCAGTACTTC
TRBJ2-7 . TRBV27 few CASSYMEAHEQYF TGTGCCAGCAGTTACATGGAGGCTCACGAGCAGTACTTC
TRBJ1-4 . TRBV27 many CASGSGAGWDEKLFF TGTGCCAGTGGGAGTGGGGCAGGGTGGGATGAAAAACTGTTTTTT
TRBJ1-2 . TRBV6-5 few CASSFGDNYGYTF TGTGCCAGCAGTTTTGGGGATAACTATGGCTACACCTTC